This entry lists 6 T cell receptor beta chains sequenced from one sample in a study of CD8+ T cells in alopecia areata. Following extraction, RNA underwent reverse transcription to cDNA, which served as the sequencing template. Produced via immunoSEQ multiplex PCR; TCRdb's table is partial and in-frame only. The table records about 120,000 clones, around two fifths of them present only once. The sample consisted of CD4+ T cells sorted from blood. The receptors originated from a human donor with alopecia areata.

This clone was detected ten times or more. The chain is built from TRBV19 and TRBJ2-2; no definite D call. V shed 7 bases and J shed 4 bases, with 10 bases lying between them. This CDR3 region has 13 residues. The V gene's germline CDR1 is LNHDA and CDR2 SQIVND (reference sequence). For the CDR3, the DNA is TGTGCCAGTACCCTCAGTGCCACCGGGGAGCTGTTTTTT. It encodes CASTLSATGELFF.

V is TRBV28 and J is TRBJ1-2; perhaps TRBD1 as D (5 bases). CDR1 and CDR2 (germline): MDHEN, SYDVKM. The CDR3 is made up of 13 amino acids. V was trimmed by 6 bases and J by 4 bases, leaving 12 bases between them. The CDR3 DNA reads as TGTGCCAGCAGCCGAACGGACACCTATGGCTACACCTTC. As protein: CASSRTDTYGYTF.

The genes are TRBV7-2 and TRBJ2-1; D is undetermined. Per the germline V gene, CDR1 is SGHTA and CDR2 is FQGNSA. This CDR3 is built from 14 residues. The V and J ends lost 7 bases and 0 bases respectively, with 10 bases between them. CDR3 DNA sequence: TGTGCCAGCACCACTACCAGCTCCTACAATGAGCAGTTCTTC. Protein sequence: CASTTTSSYNEQFF. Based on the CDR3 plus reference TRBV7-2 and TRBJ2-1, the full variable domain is GAGVSQSPSNKVTEKGKDVELRCDPISGHTALYWYRQSLGQGLEFLIYFQGNSAPDKSGLPSDRFSAERTGGSVSTLTIQRTQQEDSAVYLCASTTTSSYNEQFFGPGTRLTVL.

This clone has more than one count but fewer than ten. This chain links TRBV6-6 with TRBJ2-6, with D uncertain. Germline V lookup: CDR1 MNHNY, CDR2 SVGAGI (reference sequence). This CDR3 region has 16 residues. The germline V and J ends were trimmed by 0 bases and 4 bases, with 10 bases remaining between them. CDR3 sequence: CASSYSHGLGANVLTF. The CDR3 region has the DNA TGTGCCAGCAGTTACTCCCACGGGTTGGGGGCCAACGTCCTGACTTTC.

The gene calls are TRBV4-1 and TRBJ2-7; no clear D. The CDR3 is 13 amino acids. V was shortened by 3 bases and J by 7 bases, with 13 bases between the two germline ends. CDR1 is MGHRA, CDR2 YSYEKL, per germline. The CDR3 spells CASSHLTGPEQYF. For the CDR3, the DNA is TGCGCCAGCAGCCATCTGACTGGGCCGGAGCAGTACTTC.

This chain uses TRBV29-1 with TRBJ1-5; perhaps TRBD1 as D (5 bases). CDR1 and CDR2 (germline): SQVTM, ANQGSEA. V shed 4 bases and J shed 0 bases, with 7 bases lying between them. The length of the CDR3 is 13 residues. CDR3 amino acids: CSVAGPSNQPQHF. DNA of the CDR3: TGCAGCGTTGCAGGGCCTAGCAATCAGCCCCAGCATTTT. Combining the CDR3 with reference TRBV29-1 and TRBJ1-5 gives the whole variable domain SAVISQKPSRDICQRGTSLTIQCQVDSQVTMMFWYRQQPGQSLTLIATANQGSEATYESGFVIDKFPISRPNLTFSTLTVSNMSPEDSSIYLCSVAGPSNQPQHFGDGTRLSIL.